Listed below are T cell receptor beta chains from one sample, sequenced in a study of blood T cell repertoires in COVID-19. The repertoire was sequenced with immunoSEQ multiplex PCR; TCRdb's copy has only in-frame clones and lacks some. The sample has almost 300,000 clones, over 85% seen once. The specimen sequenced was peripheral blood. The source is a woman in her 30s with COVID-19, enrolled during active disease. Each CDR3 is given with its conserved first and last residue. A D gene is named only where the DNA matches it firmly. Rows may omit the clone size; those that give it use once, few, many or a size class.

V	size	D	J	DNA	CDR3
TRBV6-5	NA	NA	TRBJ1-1	TGTGCCAGCAGTTACTCGAATCGGGGGAACACTGAAGCTTTCTTT	CASSYSNRGNTEAFF
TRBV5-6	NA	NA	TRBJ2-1	TGTGCCAGCAGCGGACTAGGACAGAACAATGAGCAGTTCTTC	CASSGLGQNNEQFF
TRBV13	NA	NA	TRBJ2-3	TGTGCCAGCAGCTCTCTGACTAGTCCGTCTACAGATACGCAGTATTTT	CASSSLTSPSTDTQYF
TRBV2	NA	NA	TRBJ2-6	TGTGCACGCATGGGGCTCTCTGGGGCCAACGTCCTGACTTTC	CARMGLSGANVLTF
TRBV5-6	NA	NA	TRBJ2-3	TGTGCCAGCAGCAGCACCCGCACAGATACGCAGTATTTT	CASSSTRTDTQYF
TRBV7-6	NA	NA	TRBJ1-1	TGTGCCAGCATGCAGGGGCTTCTGGACACTGAAGCTTTCTTT	CASMQGLLDTEAFF
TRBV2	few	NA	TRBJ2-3	TGTGCCAGCAGCAGATCCACAGATACGCAGTATTTT	CASSRSTDTQYF
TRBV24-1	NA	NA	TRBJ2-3	TGTGCCACCAGTGGCCTCCCACTGGAGGATACGCAGTATTTT	CATSGLPLEDTQYF
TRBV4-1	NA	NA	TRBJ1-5	TGCGCCAGCAGCCTTAACCGACAGACTAATCAGCCCCAGCATTTT	CASSLNRQTNQPQHF
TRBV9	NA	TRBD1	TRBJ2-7	TGTGCCAGCAGCGTAGGGACAGGGGTATTCCTCTACGAGCAGTACTTC	CASSVGTGVFLYEQYF
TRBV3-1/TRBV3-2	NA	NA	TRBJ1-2	TGTGCCAGCAGGTCCCAGGGGCCGGGGAGCTATGGCTACACCTTC	CASRSQGPGSYGYTF
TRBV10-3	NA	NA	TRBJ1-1	TGTGCCATCAGTGAAGGTGCGGTGAACACTGAAGCTTTCTTT	CAISEGAVNTEAFF
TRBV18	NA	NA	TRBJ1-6	TGTGCCAGCTCACCATCAGGGGTTTCACCCCTCCACTTT	CASSPSGVSPLHF
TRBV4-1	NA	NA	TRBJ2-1	TGCGCCAGCAGCCACACTGGACGGGGGAAGAAGGTGAGCGAGCAGTTCTTC	CASSHTGRGKKVSEQFF
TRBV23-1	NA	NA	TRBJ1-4	TGCGCCAGCAGCGGCGGAGCAACTAATGAAAAACTGTTTTTT	CASSGGATNEKLFF
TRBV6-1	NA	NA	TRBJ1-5	TGTGCCAGCAGTGAAGAAACGGACATTCGGCCCCAGCATTTT	CASSEETDIRPQHF
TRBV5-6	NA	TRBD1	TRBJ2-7	TGTGCCAGCAGCTACAGAATCGGACAGGTTTTCTCCTACGAGCAGTACTTC	CASSYRIGQVFSYEQYF
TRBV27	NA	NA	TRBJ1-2	TGTGCCAGCAGTCCGCCCGACAGTTTCTATGGCTACACCTTC	CASSPPDSFYGYTF
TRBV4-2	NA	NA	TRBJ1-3	TGTGCCAGCAGCCAAGACAGGGGAGGAAACACCATATATTTT	CASSQDRGGNTIYF
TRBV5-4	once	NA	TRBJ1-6	TGTGCCAGCAGGCTTGGTCCTTCGTCCAGGGGTAATTCACCCCTCCACTTT	CASRLGPSSRGNSPLHF
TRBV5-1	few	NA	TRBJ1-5	TGCGCCAGCAGCTTGTTGGGGGCTAGCAATCAGCCCCAGCATTTT	CASSLLGASNQPQHF
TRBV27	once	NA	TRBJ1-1	TGTGCCAGCAGTTTCAGGGGTGGCACTGAAGCTTTCTTT	CASSFRGGTEAFF
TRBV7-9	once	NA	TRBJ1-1	TGTGCCAGCAGACCGAGACAGATATCGAACACTGAAGCTTTCTTT	CASRPRQISNTEAFF
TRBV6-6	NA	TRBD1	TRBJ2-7	TGTGCCAGCAGTTCCCTCGGGACAGGGACCTCCTACGAGCAGTACTTC	CASSSLGTGTSYEQYF